This T cell receptor (beta chain) derives from a study of blood T cell repertoires in COVID-19. Turning to the study itself: COVID-19 samples from acute and convalescent phases originated in the United States, Italy and Spain. The cDNA or gDNA used as material had been derived from T cells, B-cell-depleted T cells, or PBMCs.

Patients of the Seattle cohort, enrolled during active infection, were followed longitudinally. This CDR3 is 16 amino acids long. The V gene's germline CDR1 is SGHTA and CDR2 FQGNSA. Germline trimming cut 0 bases from V and 7 bases from J; bases unmatched to any gene: 10. As processed by the authors: The assay estimated nucleated cells by amplifying reference gene primers. The repertoire was sequenced with immunoSEQ multiplex PCR; TCRdb's copy has only in-frame clones and lacks some. That table is the source of V, J and clone size, and D and trimming were worked out from the DNA. The table records 100,000 to 150,000 clones, around 90% of them present only once.

The sequenced sample was peripheral blood. This TCR was recovered from a man aged 45-60 years with COVID-19, enrolled during active disease. The chain carries TRBV7-2 and TRBJ2-3, with TRBD2 matching 7 bases. The CDR3 DNA sequence: TGTGCCAGCAGCTTAGCGCCGCTAGCGGCCGGGCATACGCAGTATTTT. This gives the protein CASSLAPLAAGHTQYF.